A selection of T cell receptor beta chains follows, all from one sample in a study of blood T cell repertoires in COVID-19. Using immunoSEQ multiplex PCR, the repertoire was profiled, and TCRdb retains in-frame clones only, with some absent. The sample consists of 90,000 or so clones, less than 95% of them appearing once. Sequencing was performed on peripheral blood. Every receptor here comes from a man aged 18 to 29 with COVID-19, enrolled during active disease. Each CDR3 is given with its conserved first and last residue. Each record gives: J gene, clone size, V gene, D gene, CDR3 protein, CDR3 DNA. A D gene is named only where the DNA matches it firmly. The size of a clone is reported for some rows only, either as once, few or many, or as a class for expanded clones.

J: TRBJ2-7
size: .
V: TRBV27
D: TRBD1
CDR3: CASSFGVQTGDSYEQYF
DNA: TGTGCCAGCAGTTTTGGGGTACAGACAGGGGACTCCTACGAGCAGTACTTC

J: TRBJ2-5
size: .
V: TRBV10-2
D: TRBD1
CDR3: CASSGLPRGRGETQYF
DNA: TGCGCCAGCAGTGGCCTCCCCAGGGGGCGCGGGGAGACCCAGTACTTC

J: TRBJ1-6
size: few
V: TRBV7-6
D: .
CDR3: CASSLDWGQGSPLHF
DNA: TGTGCCAGCAGCTTAGACTGGGGACAAGGTTCACCCCTCCACTTT

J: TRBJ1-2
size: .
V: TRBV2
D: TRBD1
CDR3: CASSDKGTVIGYTF
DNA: TGTGCCAGCAGTGATAAGGGGACAGTAATCGGCTACACCTTC

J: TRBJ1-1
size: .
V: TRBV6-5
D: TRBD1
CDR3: CASRTDRVTEAFF
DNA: TGTGCCAGCAGGACAGACAGGGTCACTGAAGCTTTCTTT

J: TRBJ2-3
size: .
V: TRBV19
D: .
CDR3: CASTPGVTSTDTQYF
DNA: TGTGCCAGTACCCCGGGGGTTACTAGCACAGATACGCAGTATTTT

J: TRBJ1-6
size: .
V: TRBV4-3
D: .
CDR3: CASSQQGNSPLHF
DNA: TGCGCCAGCAGCCAACAGGGGAACTCACCCCTCCACTTT

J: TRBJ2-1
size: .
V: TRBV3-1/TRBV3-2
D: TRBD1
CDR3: CASSQGTGGRRYNEQFF
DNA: TGTGCCAGCAGCCAGGGGACAGGGGGAAGGAGGTACAATGAGCAGTTCTTC

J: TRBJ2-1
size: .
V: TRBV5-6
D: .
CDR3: CASRGFAGPRSYNEQFF
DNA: TGTGCCAGCAGGGGTTTTGCGGGGCCCCGCTCCTACAATGAGCAGTTCTTC

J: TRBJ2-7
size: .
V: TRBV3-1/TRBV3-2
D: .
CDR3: CASSQDRQLYEQYF
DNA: TGTGCCAGCAGCCAAGACCGACAGCTATACGAGCAGTACTTC

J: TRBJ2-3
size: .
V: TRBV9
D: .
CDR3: CASSVGGGVTLQYF
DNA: TGTGCCAGCAGCGTAGGGGGAGGAGTGACTCTTCAGTATTTT

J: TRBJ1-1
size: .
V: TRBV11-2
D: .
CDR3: CASSFVSRVRAFF
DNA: TGTGCCAGCAGCTTTGTCTCCAGGGTGAGGGCTTTCTTT

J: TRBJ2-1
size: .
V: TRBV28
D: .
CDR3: CASSSPGAVSYNEQFF
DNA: TGTGCCAGCAGTTCCCCTGGGGCAGTTTCGTACAATGAGCAGTTCTTC

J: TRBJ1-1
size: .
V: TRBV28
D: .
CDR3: CASRGGSEAFF
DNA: TGTGCCAGCAGAGGGGGATCTGAAGCTTTCTTT

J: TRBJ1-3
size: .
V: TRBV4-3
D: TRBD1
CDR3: CASSQSGQGEGNTIYF
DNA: TGCGCCAGCAGCCAATCGGGACAGGGGGAAGGAAACACCATATATTTT

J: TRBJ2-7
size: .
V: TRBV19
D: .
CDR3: CASSNSRGDFEQYF
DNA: TGTGCCAGTAGTAATAGCAGGGGAGATTTCGAGCAGTACTTC

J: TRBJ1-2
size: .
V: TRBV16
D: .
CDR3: CASSQFDSSNYGYTF
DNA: TGTGCCAGCAGCCAATTTGACAGTTCTAACTATGGCTACACCTTC

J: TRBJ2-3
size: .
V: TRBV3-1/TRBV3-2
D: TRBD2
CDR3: CASSPSGSPDTQYF
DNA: TGTGCCAGCAGCCCTAGCGGGAGCCCAGATACGCAGTATTTT

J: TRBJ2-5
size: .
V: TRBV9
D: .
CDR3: CASSAGGTQYF
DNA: TGTGCCAGCAGCGCCGGGGGGACCCAGTACTTC

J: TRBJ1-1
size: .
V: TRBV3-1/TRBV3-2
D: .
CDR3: CASSQEAGGWVAEAFF
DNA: TGTGCCAGCAGCCAAGAGGCGGGGGGTTGGGTGGCTGAAGCTTTCTTT

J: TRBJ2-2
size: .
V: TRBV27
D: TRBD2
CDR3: CASSSPGLVRTGELFF
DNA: TGTGCCAGCAGTTCCCCGGGACTAGTGAGGACCGGGGAGCTGTTTTTT

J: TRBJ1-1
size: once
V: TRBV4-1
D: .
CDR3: CASSQEGGGEGTEAFF
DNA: TGCGCCAGCAGCCAGGAGGGTGGCGGGGAGGGCACTGAAGCTTTCTTT

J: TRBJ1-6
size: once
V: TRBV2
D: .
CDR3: CASTPGWGSPLHF
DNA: TGTGCCAGCACCCCAGGGTGGGGATCACCCCTCCACTTT

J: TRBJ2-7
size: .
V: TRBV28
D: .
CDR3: CASSPGRGVTYEQYF
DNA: TGTGCCAGCAGTCCCGGCAGGGGTGTTACCTACGAGCAGTACTTC

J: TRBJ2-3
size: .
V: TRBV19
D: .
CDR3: CASSPLRQGWTDTQYF
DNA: TGTGCCAGTAGTCCGCTTAGGCAGGGGTGGACAGATACGCAGTATTTT

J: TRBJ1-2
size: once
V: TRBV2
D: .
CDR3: CASRRRQNYGYTF
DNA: TGTGCCAGCCGGCGGAGACAGAACTATGGCTACACCTTC

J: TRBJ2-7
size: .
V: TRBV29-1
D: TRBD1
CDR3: CSVEEPTIPGQGTHEQYF
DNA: TGCAGCGTTGAAGAGCCAACCATTCCGGGACAGGGGACCCACGAGCAGTACTTC

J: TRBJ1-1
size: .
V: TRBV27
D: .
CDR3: CASSLSPAGIATEAFF
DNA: TGTGCCAGCAGTTTATCCCCGGCAGGGATTGCGACTGAAGCTTTCTTT

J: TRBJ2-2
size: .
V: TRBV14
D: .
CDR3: CASSEPGASRYVTGELFF
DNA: TGTGCCAGCAGCGAACCGGGTGCTAGCCGATATGTCACCGGGGAGCTGTTTTTT

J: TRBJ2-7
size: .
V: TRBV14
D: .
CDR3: CASSQGGGTSYEQYF
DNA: TGTGCCAGCAGCCAGGGGGGGGGCACCTCCTACGAGCAGTACTTC

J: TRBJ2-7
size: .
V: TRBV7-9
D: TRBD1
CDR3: CASSAGLQGREQYF
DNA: TGTGCCAGCAGCGCAGGCCTACAGGGGCGTGAGCAGTACTTC

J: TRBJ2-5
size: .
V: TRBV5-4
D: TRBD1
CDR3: CASSFGQGQETQYF
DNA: TGTGCCAGCAGCTTCGGACAGGGGCAAGAGACCCAGTACTTC

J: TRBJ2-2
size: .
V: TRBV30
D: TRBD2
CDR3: CAWSLTSGRAGGELFF
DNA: TGTGCCTGGAGTCTAACTAGCGGGAGGGCCGGCGGGGAGCTGTTTTTT

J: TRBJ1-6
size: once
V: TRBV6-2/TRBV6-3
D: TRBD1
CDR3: CASSYSSDRGYNSPLHF
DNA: TGTGCCAGCAGTTACTCATCGGACAGGGGGTACAATTCACCCCTCCACTTT

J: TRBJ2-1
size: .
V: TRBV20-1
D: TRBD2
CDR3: CSARGSYEQFF
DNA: TGCAGTGCCCGCGGGAGCTATGAGCAGTTCTTC

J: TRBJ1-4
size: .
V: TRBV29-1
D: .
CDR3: CSVGGEQGKGEKLFF
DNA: TGCAGCGTTGGGGGTGAGCAGGGAAAAGGTGAAAAACTGTTTTTT

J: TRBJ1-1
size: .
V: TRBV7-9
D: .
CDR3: CASSLRGDTEAFF
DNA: TGTGCCAGCAGCTTACGGGGAGACACTGAAGCTTTCTTT

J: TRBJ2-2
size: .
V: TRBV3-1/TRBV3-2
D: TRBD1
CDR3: CASSQGQGRTGELFF
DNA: TGTGCCAGCAGCCAGGGACAGGGTCGAACCGGGGAGCTGTTTTTT

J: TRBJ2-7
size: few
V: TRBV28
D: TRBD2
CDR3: CASRSGTSDEQYF
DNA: TGTGCCAGCCGCTCCGGGACTAGTGACGAGCAGTACTTC

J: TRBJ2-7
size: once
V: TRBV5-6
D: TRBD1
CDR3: CASSGGQEKYPYEQYF
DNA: TGTGCCAGCAGCGGGGGACAGGAAAAATATCCCTACGAGCAGTACTTC

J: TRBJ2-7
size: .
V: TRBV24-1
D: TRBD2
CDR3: CATSDRGTSGTYEQYF
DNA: TGTGCCACCAGTGATCGCGGGACTAGCGGGACCTACGAGCAGTACTTC

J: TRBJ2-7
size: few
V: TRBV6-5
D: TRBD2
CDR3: CASIPSGYSYEQYF
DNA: TGTGCCAGCATTCCTAGCGGGTACTCCTACGAGCAGTACTTC

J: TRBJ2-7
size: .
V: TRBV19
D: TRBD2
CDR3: CASSTTSGGFYEQYF
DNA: TGTGCCAGTAGTACCACTAGCGGGGGCTTCTACGAGCAGTACTTC

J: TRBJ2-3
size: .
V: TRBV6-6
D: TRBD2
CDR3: CASSYSTSGNGDTQYF
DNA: TGTGCCAGCAGTTACTCCACTAGCGGGAACGGAGATACGCAGTATTTT

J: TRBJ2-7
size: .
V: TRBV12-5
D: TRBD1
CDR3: CASGFSLDRAIPYYEQYF
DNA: TGTGCTAGTGGTTTCTCCCTGGACAGGGCGATTCCTTACTACGAGCAGTACTTC

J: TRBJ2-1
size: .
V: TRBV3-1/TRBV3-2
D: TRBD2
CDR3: CASSQGGDRQFYNEQFF
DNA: TGTGCCAGCAGCCAGGGGGGGGACCGACAATTTTACAATGAGCAGTTCTTC

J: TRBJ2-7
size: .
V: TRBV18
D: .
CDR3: CASSPPGADEQYF
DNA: TGTGCCAGCTCACCACCGGGGGCCGATGAGCAGTACTTC

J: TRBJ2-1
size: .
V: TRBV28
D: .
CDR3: CASSLRTDRSNEQFF
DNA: TGTGCCAGCAGTTTAAGAACCGACAGGAGCAATGAGCAGTTCTTC

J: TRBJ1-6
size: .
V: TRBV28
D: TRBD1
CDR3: CASSSDRGQGSPLHF
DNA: TGTGCCAGCAGTTCGGACAGGGGGCAAGGTTCACCCCTCCACTTT

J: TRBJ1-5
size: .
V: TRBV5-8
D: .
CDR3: CASSLAEASYSNQPQHF
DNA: TGTGCCAGCAGCTTGGCAGAGGCGTCCTATAGCAATCAGCCCCAGCATTTT

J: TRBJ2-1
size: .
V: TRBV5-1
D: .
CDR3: CASTGWSYNEQFF
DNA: TGCGCCAGCACGGGGTGGTCCTACAATGAGCAGTTCTTC

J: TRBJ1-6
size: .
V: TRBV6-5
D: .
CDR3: CASSFSGSWNSPLHF
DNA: TGTGCCAGCAGTTTCTCAGGGAGCTGGAATTCACCCCTCCACTTT

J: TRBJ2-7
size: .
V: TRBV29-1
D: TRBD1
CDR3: CSVESRGQGLYEQYF
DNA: TGCAGCGTTGAAAGTCGGGGACAGGGCCTCTACGAGCAGTACTTC

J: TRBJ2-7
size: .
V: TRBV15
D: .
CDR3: CATSSGQLAYEQYF
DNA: TGTGCCACCAGCAGCGGACAGTTAGCCTACGAGCAGTACTTC

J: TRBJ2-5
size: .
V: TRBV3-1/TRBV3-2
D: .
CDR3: CASSPRFRVQETQYF
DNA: TGTGCCAGCAGCCCCCGTTTCAGGGTCCAAGAGACCCAGTACTTC